This T cell receptor beta chain was sequenced in a study of PD-L1 blockade in urothelial cancer. General study findings and limits: Clones that were tumor-associated expanded more in the blood of durable-benefit patients at 3 weeks.

The CDR3 is 14 amino acids. The V end was cut by 2 bases, the J end by 4 bases, with 9 bases between. Looked up from germline, CDR1 is SGHAT and CDR2 is FQNNGV. With regard to this clone: Its antigen remains unknown.

Using immunoSEQ multiplex PCR, the repertoire was profiled, and TCRdb retains in-frame clones only, with some absent. Here the sample spans approximately 88,000 clones, roughly 84% being singletons. The time point here: pretreatment peripheral blood. The source material was PBMCs, sampled around atezolizumab (anti-PD-L1) treatment. The genes are TRBV11-2 and TRBJ1-5; a weak D match, TRBD1 (6 bases). This receptor was taken from a man aged 55 to 69 with urothelial cancer. This CDR3 is CASSLRDINQPQHF. For the CDR3, the DNA is TGTGCCAGCAGCTTACGGGACATTAATCAGCCCCAGCATTTT.